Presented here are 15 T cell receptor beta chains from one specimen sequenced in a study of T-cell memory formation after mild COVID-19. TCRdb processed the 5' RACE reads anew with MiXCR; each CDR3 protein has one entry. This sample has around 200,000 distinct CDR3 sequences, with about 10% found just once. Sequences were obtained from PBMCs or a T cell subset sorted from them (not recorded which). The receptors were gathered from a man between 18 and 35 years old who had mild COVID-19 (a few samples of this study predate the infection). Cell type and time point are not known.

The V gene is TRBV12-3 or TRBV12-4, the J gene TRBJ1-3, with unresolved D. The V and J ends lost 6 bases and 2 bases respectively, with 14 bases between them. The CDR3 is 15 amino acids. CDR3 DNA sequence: TGTGCCAGCAGCACCTCCCCCCGGACTGGAAACACCATATATTTT. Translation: CASSTSPRTGNTIYF.

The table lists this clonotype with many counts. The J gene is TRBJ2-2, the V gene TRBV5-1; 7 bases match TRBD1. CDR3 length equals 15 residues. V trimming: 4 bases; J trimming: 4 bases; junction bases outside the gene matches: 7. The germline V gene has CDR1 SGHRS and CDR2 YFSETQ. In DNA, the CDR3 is TGCGCCAGCAGCGCCGGGACAGCCTTCACCGGGGAGCTGTTTTTT. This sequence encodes CASSAGTAFTGELFF.

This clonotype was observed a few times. CDR3 in amino acids: CSARGQGRHNEQFF. For the CDR3, the DNA is TGCAGTGCTAGAGGACAGGGGCGTCACAATGAGCAGTTCTTC. This chain joins TRBV20-1 and TRBJ2-1; 8 positions agree with TRBD1. Trimming cost V 1 base and J 5 bases; bases outside gene matches: 4. The CDR3 is 14 residues long. Germline V gene data show CDR1 as DFQATT and CDR2 as SNEGSKA (reference sequence).

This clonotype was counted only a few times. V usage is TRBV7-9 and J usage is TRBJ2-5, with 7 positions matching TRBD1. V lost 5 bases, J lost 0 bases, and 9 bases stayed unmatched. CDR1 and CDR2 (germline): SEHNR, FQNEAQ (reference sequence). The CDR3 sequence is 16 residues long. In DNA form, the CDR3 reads TGTGCCAGCAGCGGCCCCGGGACAGAGTACCAAGAGACCCAGTACTTC. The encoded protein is CASSGPGTEYQETQYF.

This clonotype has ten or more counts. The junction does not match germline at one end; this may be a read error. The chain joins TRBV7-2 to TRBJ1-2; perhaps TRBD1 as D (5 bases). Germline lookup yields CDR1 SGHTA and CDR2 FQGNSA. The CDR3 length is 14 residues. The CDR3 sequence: CASNLSGTNYGYTF. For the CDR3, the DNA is TGTGCCAGCAACTTAAGTGGGACCAACTATGGCTACACCTTC.

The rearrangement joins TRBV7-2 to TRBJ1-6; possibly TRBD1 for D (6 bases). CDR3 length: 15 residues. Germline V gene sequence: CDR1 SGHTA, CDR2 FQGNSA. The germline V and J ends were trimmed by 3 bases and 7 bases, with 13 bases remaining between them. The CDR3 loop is CASSLAGVLNSPLHF. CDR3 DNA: TGTGCCAGCAGCTTGGCAGGGGTCCTGAATTCACCCCTCCACTTT.

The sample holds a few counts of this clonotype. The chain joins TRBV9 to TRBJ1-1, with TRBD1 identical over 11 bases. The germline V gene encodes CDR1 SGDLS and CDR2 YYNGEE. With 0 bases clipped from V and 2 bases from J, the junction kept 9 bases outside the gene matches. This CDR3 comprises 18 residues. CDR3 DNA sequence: TGTGCCAGCAGCGTAGCTACCGGGACAGGGGGATTCAACACTGAAGCTTTCTTT. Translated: CASSVATGTGGFNTEAFF.

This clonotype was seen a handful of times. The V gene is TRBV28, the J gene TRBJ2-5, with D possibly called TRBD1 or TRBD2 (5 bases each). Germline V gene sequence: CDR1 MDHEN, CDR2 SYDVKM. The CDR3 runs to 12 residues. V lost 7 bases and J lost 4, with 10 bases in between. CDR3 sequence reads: CASIDGGETQYF. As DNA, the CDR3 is TGTGCCAGCATTGATGGGGGAGAGACCCAGTACTTC.

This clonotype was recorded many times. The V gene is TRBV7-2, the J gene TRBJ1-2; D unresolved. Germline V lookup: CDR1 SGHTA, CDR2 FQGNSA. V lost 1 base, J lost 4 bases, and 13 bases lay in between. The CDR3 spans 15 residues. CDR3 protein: CASSLGLGFGYGYTF. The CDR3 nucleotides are TGTGCCAGCAGCTTAGGGTTAGGGTTTGGCTATGGCTACACCTTC.

As DNA, the CDR3 is TGTGCCAGCAGTGACACCTTCTACGAGCAGTACGTC. Its translation is CASSDTFYEQYV. This chain joins TRBV2 and TRBJ2-7; D unclear. This CDR3 comprises 12 residues. Germline V CDR1 and CDR2: SNHLY, FYNNEI. The V end lost 3 bases, the J end lost 3 bases, and 6 bases lay between the germline ends.

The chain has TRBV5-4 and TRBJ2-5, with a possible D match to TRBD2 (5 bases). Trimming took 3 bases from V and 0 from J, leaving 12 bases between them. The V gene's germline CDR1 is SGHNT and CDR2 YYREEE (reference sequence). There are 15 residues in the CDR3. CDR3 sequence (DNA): TGTGCCAGCAGCTCCTCGACGGGGAACCAAGAGACCCAGTACTTC. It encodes CASSSSTGNQETQYF.

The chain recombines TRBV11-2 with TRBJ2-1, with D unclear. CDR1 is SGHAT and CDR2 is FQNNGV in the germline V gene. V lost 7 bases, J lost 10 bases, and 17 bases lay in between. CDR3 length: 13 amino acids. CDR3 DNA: TGTGCCAGCACCCCAGGACGGTTAGGGGAGCAGTTCTTC. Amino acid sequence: CASTPGRLGEQFF.

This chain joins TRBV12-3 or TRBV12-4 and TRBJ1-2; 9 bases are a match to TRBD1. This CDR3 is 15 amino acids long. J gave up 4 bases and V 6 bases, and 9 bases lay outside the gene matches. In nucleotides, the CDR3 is TGTGCCAGCAGCCGGAGACAGGGGGGAAGCTATGGCTACACCTTC. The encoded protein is CASSRRQGGSYGYTF.

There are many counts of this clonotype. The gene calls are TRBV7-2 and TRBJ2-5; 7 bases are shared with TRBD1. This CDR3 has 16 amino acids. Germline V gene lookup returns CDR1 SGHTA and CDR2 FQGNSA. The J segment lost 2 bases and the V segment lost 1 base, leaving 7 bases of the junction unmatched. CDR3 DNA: TGTGCCAGCAGCTTAGATTGGGGCAGGGGGCAAGAGACCCAGTACTTC. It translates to CASSLDWGRGQETQYF.

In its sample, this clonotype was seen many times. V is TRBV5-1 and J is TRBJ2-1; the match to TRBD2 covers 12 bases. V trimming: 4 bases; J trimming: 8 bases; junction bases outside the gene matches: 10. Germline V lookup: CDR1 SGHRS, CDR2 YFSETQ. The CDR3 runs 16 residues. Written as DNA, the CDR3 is TGCGCCAGCAGCGTGACTAGCGGGGGCATGGGGCATGAGCAGTTCTTC. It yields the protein CASSVTSGGMGHEQFF.